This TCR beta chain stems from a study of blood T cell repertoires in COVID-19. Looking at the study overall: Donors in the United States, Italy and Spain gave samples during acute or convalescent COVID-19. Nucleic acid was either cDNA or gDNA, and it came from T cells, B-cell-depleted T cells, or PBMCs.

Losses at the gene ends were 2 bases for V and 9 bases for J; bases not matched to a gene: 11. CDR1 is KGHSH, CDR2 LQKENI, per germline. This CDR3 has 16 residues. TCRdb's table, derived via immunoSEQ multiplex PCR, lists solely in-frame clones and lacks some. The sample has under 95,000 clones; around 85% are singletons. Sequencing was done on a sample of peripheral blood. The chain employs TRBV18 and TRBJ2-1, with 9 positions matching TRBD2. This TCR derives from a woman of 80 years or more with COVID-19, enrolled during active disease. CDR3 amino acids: CASSPEMGLAQSEQFF. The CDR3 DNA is TGTGCCAGCTCACCAGAGATGGGACTAGCTCAGAGTGAGCAGTTCTTC.